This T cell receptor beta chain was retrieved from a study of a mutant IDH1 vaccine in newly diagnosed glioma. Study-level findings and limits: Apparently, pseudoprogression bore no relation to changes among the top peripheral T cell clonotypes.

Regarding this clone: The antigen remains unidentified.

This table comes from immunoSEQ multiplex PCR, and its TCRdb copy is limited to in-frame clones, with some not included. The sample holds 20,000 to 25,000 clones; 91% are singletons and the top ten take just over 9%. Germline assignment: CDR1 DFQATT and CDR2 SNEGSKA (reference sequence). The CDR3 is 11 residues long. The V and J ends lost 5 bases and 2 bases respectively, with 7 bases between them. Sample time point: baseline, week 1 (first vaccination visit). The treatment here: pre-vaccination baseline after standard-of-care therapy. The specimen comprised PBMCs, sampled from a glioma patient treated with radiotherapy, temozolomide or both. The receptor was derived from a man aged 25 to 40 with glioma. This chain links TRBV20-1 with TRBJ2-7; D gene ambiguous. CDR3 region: CSALSAYEQYF. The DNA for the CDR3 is TGCAGTGCTCTCAGTGCCTACGAGCAGTACTTC.